A single sample gave rise to the 10 T cell receptor beta chains below, sequenced in a study of shared clonotypes between healthy human individuals. TCRdb's copy holds only in-frame clones and misses some; the assay was immunoSEQ multiplex PCR. The table has 400,000 or so clones, about 96% seen once. The material sequenced was memory CD8+ T cells sorted from blood. Subset meaning: CD45RO+ cells pooled with CCR7-negative TemRA cells. These receptors came from a man younger than 45 in good health.

This clone has only one observation. This chain links TRBV15 with TRBJ2-4; 12 positions agree with TRBD2. Germline V gene data show CDR1 as LNHNV and CDR2 as YYDKDF (reference sequence). The junction had 10 bases not matched to a gene; V was cut back by 6 bases and J by 1 base. CDR3 length equals 18 residues. In DNA form, the CDR3 reads TGTGCCACCAGGACACTAGCGGGAGGTGGGGAGGCCAAAAACATTCAGTACTTC. Protein: CATRTLAGGGEAKNIQYF.

A remark on this clone: The germline gene is not matched at one end of the junction; a read error may be the cause. The V gene is TRBV7-7, the J gene TRBJ2-7; D gene ambiguous. This CDR3 is 12 amino acids long. CDR1 is SSHAT and CDR2 is FNYEAQ in the germline V gene (reference sequence). The CDR3 reads CASSLAFHEQYF. CDR3 DNA: TGTGCTAGCAGCTTAGCCTTCCACGAGCAGTACTTC.

V gene TRBV6-6 combines with J gene TRBJ1-5; tentatively, D is TRBD1 (6 bases). CDR1 is MNHNY and CDR2 is SVGAGI in the germline V gene (reference sequence). V was cut by 6 bases and J by 3 bases, with 9 bases left in between. This CDR3 spans 13 amino acids. The CDR3 DNA reads TGTGCCAGCAGAGGGGGGAACAATCAGCCCCAGCATTTT. Its translation: CASRGGNNQPQHF.

In this sample, this clone turned up once. The V and J genes are TRBV9 and TRBJ2-5; weak D call: TRBD2 (6 bases). Trimming took off 2 bases at V and 1 base at J, with 15 bases between the two ends. The CDR3 covers 16 residues. Germline V gene lookup returns CDR1 SGDLS and CDR2 YYNGEE. The CDR3, as DNA: TGTGCCAGCAGCGTTAAAGGGCGGGGATCCCAAGAGACCCAGTACTTC. Its protein product is CASSVKGRGSQETQYF.

The chain employs TRBV11-2 and TRBJ2-1; D is uncertain. The CDR3 contains 12 residues. CDR1 SGHAT and CDR2 FQNNGV come from the germline V gene. The V and J ends lost 3 bases and 7 bases respectively, with 7 bases between them. The CDR3 here is CASSFVRNEQFF. The CDR3 DNA sequence: TGTGCCAGCAGCTTCGTGAGGAATGAGCAGTTCTTC.

The chain combines TRBV10-2 with TRBJ2-7; no clear D. Germline V gene lookup returns CDR1 WSHSY and CDR2 SAAADI. CDR3 length: 11 residues. Trimming shortened V by 0 bases and J by 6 bases, and 3 bases separated the two germline ends. CDR3 region: CASSESIEQYF. For the CDR3, the DNA is TGCGCCAGCAGTGAGTCGATCGAGCAGTACTTC.

The chain recombines TRBV28 with TRBJ2-1, with TRBD2 matching 10 bases. CDR3 length: 18 amino acids. Trimming cost V 6 bases and J 2 bases; bases outside gene matches: 13. Germline V gene data show CDR1 as MDHEN and CDR2 as SYDVKM. CDR3 protein: CASSPLELAGATYNEQFF. In DNA, the CDR3 is TGTGCCAGCAGCCCCCTGGAGCTAGCGGGAGCTACCTACAATGAGCAGTTCTTC.

The genes are TRBV5-4 and TRBJ2-7; TRBD2 agrees at 10 bases. The V segment lost 4 bases and the J segment 7 bases; nucleotides outside the gene matches: 11. CDR3 length equals 15 residues. Germline V gene data show CDR1 as SGHNT and CDR2 as YYREEE (reference sequence). CDR3 region: CASSNHLAGVKEQYF. CDR3 coding DNA: TGTGCCAGCAGCAACCACCTAGCGGGAGTAAAAGAGCAGTACTTC.

CDR3 DNA sequence: TGTGCCAGCAGTTACGCATACGGGACAACTGAAGCTTTCTTT. The encoded protein is CASSYAYGTTEAFF. The chain has TRBV6-6 and TRBJ1-1, with a tentative D call TRBD1 (6 bases). Per the germline V gene, CDR1 is MNHNY and CDR2 is SVGAGI (reference sequence). The V gene lost 2 bases and the J gene lost 5 bases, with 12 bases spanning the gap. The CDR3 covers 14 residues.

This sequence joins TRBV5-1 and TRBJ2-3; 10 positions match TRBD1. The V segment lost 4 bases and the J segment 2 bases; nucleotides outside the gene matches: 7. Looked up from germline, CDR1 is SGHRS and CDR2 is YFSETQ. The CDR3 has 16 residues. Written as DNA, the CDR3 is TGCGCCAGCAGCGGGGACAGGGGCCGCCCCACAGATACGCAGTATTTT. As protein: CASSGDRGRPTDTQYF. The full variable domain, with the rest looked up from reference TRBV5-1 and TRBJ2-3, is KAGVTQTPRYLIKTRGQQVTLSCSPISGHRSVSWYQQTPGQGLQFLFEYFSETQRNKGNFPGRFSGRQFSNSRSEMNVSTLELGDSALYLCASSGDRGRPTDTQYFGPGTRLTVL.